This T cell receptor beta chain was identified during a study of blood T cells in healthy people across ages (dated by TCRdb to between 2014 and 2017). With regard to the full study: In model experiments, roughly one uniquely barcoded TCR beta cDNA molecule per two T cells was captured by template switching. The study measured age-related changes in TCR beta repertoire diversity using deep sequencing normalized with unique cDNA molecular identifiers. For two donors (one aged 18 to 30 and one aged 80 or older), the study analyzed two additional independent replicas of 1 million unique cDNA reads from the same blood draw. The donors were split into four age groups: young (average 16 years), middle-aged (roughly 40), aged (more than 55) and long-lived (roughly 80). To avoid experimental bias, donors of different ages were distributed randomly across sequencing lanes.

Overall results and qualifications from the work: Donor CMV infection status was unknown, potentially confounding age-related changes in expanded clonotypes. Observed TCR beta diversity per million T cells fell roughly linearly with age, and a significant reduction was already apparent by age about 38. The long-lived group showed more naive CD4+ T cells, fewer expanded clones and increased TCR diversity than the aged group, suggesting age selection. A strong correlation was found between observed TCR beta diversity and the percentage of naive T cells measured by flow cytometry. Estimates of total diversity from one million sequenced T cells were regarded as lower bounds and underestimates. Bulk unsorted PBMC profiling prevented conclusive comparison of naive and antigen-experienced compartments.

Receptor amplification or capture employed 5' RACE. The sequencing machine was an Illumina HiSeq 2500. A second about 7 to 11 cycle PCR used a sample-barcoded 5' primer and a J-beta primer mix. A unique molecular identifier was introduced onto each TCR beta cDNA molecule by a template-switch 5' adaptor carrying 12 random nucleotides. At least 2.5 million CDR3-containing paired-end reads were obtained from each sample. The Mint cDNA synthesis kit, primed by a TRBC-specific oligonucleotide, was used to synthesize first-strand cDNA from all RNA. All cDNA was treated with uracil-DNA glycosylase and then went through a first 18-cycle PCR with the universal primers M1SS and BC2_uni_R. Per the original workflow: Normalization of each sample was performed by random selection of 1 million high-quality reads, each carrying a distinct molecular identifier. Instead of being binned into consensus sequences, reads that shared molecular identifiers were thrown out. CDR3 identification, clonotype clustering and error correction used MiTCR with a Q25 quality threshold and the strictest error-elimination algorithm. A nonparametric unseen species model with Euler transformation was used to estimate a lower bound on total TCR beta diversity. Clones were called with MiXCR by TCRdb after fastp trimmed the public reads at Q25, and only in-frame beta chains were retained. Each CDR3 protein appears once, grouped with its most common genes and DNA. The V and J calls come from TCRdb's annotation, not from the publication. In all, the sample holds 550,000 to 750,000 distinct CDR3 sequences, and 20% to 25% of those were seen once. Together, the top ten hold roughly 3.6% of the sample.

The donors were roughly 40 Caucasian individuals from Russia, aged 6 to 90 years, who were systemically healthy. Each donor gave about 9.8 milliliters of peripheral blood, drawn into EDTA-treated Vacutainer tubes. Ficoll-Paque density-gradient centrifugation was used to isolate PBMCs, with at least 7 million per sample. Trizol reagent was used to extract total RNA from PBMCs, with at least 5 micrograms per sample. The percentages of naive CD45RAhigh/CD27high T cells were determined by flow cytometry on a PBMC aliquot from every donor. In regard to this clonotype: It lacks a known antigen. No much larger clone is present one base from it, and per-base qualities are unavailable.

After removal of 3 bases from V and 4 bases from J, the junction retains 10 bases not matched to a gene. For CDR1 and CDR2, the germline V gene lists ENHRY and SYGVKD. CDR3 length: 16 amino acids, cysteine to phenylalanine. This entry keeps only the CDR3 DNA: 48 bases, framed from base 1. This receptor was identified in a man in his 70s in good health. In this chain, TRBV10-3 is recombined with TRBJ2-3, and TRBD2 matches 7 of the central bases. Sequencing used blood. This receptor has the CDR3 CAISDSSGLGSDTQYF. In nucleotide form, the sequence is TGTGCCATCAGTGACTCTAGCGGCTTGGGGTCAGATACGCAGTATTTT.